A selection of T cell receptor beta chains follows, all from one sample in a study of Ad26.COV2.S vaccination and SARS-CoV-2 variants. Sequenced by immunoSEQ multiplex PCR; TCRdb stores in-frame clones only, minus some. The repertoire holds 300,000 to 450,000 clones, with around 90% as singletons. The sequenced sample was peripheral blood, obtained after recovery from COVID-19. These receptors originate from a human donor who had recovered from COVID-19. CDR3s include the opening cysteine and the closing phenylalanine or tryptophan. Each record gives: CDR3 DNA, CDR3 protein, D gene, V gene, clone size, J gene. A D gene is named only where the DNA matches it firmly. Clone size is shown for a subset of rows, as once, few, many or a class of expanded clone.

DNA: TGTGCCAGCCTACAGGGGCAATTACCCTCTGGAAACACCATATATTTT
CDR3: CASLQGQLPSGNTIYF
D: TRBD1
V: TRBV2
size: once
J: TRBJ1-3

DNA: TGTGCCAGCAGCTTACGAGGGGGGGCCATAGTTGAGCAGTTCTTC
CDR3: CASSLRGGAIVEQFF
D: -
V: TRBV11-2
size: -
J: TRBJ2-1

DNA: TGTGCCAGCAGCCTGGACAGTTACAATGAGCAGTTCTTC
CDR3: CASSLDSYNEQFF
D: -
V: TRBV5-4
size: -
J: TRBJ2-1

DNA: TGTGCCAGCAGCCTCGGGGACTCCTACAATGAGCAGTTCTTC
CDR3: CASSLGDSYNEQFF
D: -
V: TRBV9
size: -
J: TRBJ2-1

DNA: TGTGCCAGCAGTTACGACAGGGGACAAAAACTGTTTTTT
CDR3: CASSYDRGQKLFF
D: TRBD1
V: TRBV6-2/TRBV6-3
size: -
J: TRBJ1-4

DNA: TGTGCCAGCAGCGTAGTAGAAGGGTCCGGGGAGCTGTTTTTT
CDR3: CASSVVEGSGELFF
D: -
V: TRBV9
size: -
J: TRBJ2-2

DNA: TGTGCCAGCTCACCAGAGGGGAACGGGGGCTACACCTTC
CDR3: CASSPEGNGGYTF
D: -
V: TRBV18
size: -
J: TRBJ1-2

DNA: TGTGCCAGCAGCCAAGAGGAGGGATTGGCTGAGCAGTTCTTC
CDR3: CASSQEEGLAEQFF
D: -
V: TRBV3-1/TRBV3-2
size: -
J: TRBJ2-1

DNA: TGTGCCAGCAGCTTGGGCGGTGAAAAACTGTTTTTT
CDR3: CASSLGGEKLFF
D: -
V: TRBV7-9
size: -
J: TRBJ1-4

DNA: TGTGCCAGCAGCCTCAGACCTCAGGGTCCCGGGGAGCTGTTTTTT
CDR3: CASSLRPQGPGELFF
D: -
V: TRBV6-5
size: -
J: TRBJ2-2